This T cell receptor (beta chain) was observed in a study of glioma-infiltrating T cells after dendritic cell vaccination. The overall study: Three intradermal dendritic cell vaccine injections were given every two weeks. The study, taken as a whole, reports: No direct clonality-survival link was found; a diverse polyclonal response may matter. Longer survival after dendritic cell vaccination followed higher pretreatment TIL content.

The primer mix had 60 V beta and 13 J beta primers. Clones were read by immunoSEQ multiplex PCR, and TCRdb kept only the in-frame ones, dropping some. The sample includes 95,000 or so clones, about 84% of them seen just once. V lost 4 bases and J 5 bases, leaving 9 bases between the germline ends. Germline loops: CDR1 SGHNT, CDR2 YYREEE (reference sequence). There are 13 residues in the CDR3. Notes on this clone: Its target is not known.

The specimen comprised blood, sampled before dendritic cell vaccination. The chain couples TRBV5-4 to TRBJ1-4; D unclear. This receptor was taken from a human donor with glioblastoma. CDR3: CASSPHPNEKLFF. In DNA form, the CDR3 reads TGTGCCAGCAGCCCCCATCCAAATGAAAAACTGTTTTTT.